This T cell receptor (beta chain) derives from a study of CD8 T cells in Susac syndrome. Between the trimmed V and J ends, which lost 3 bases and 0 bases, there was a span of 22 bases. This CDR3 spans 18 amino acids. CDR1 DFQATT and CDR2 SNEGSKA come from the germline V gene (reference sequence). Random-hexamer reverse transcription was applied to 0.5 to 1 ug RNA. The amplification used immunoSEQ multiplex PCR on TCR beta CDR3; it spanned 54 Vbeta and 13 Jbeta. TCRdb passed the immunoSEQ multiplex PCR reads through MiXCR, listing each CDR3 protein once. Of more than 150,000 distinct CDR3 sequences listed, 95% are singletons. The multiple sclerosis controls were treatment-naive patients, and their relapsing-remitting disease was stable or active. TEMRA cells were FACS-enriched, unlike CD8+ and CD4+ T cells, which were negatively isolated.

V gene TRBV20-1 combines with J gene TRBJ2-3; D perhaps matches TRBD2 (5 bases). The receptor was derived from a human donor with multiple sclerosis. The sequencing sample was made of CD8+ T cells from PBMCs. This CDR3 reads CSARPWVEAPFSTDTQYF. CDR3 bases: TGCAGTGCTAGGCCCTGGGTGGAGGCTCCCTTTAGCACAGATACGCAGTATTTT.